Listed below are T cell receptor beta chains from one sample, sequenced in a study of T cells in localized non-small cell lung cancer. Sequenced by immunoSEQ multiplex PCR; TCRdb stores in-frame clones only, minus some. The repertoire holds about 48,000 clones, approximately 80% seen once, with about a sixth in the top ten. This specimen was peripheral blood, taken before any cancer treatment. Source of these receptors: a man between 40 and 70 years old with stage I squamous cell lung carcinoma. Each CDR3 is given with its conserved first and last residue. Fields, in order: clone size, J gene, V gene, D gene, CDR3 protein, CDR3 DNA. The D gene is left open where the match is weak. Expanded clones are given a class, and other clones once, few, many or no size at all.

abundance: .
j_gene: TRBJ2-1
v_gene: TRBV18
d_gene: .
CDR3aa: CASSPGSGFSSYNEQFF
CDR3nt: TGTGCCAGCTCACCTGGGTCTGGGTTCAGCTCCTACAATGAGCAGTTCTTC

abundance: .
j_gene: TRBJ2-4
v_gene: TRBV9
d_gene: .
CDR3aa: CASSARSGPNIQYF
CDR3nt: TGTGCCAGCAGCGCCCGGTCAGGGCCAAACATTCAGTACTTC

abundance: .
j_gene: TRBJ2-5
v_gene: TRBV6-5
d_gene: .
CDR3aa: CASSISQETQYF
CDR3nt: TGTGCCAGCAGTATCTCACAAGAGACCCAGTACTTC

abundance: few
j_gene: TRBJ2-1
v_gene: TRBV5-1
d_gene: TRBD1
CDR3aa: CASSLAEQGADEQFF
CDR3nt: TGCGCCAGCAGCTTGGCCGAACAGGGGGCCGATGAGCAGTTCTTC

abundance: .
j_gene: TRBJ1-2
v_gene: TRBV7-3
d_gene: TRBD1
CDR3aa: CASSPSTGGGVGYTF
CDR3nt: TGTGCCAGCAGCCCCTCGACAGGGGGCGGCGTTGGCTACACCTTC

abundance: .
j_gene: TRBJ2-1
v_gene: TRBV7-9
d_gene: TRBD2
CDR3aa: CASSASGGSYNEQFF
CDR3nt: TGTGCCAGCAGCGCAAGCGGGGGGTCCTACAATGAGCAGTTCTTC

abundance: .
j_gene: TRBJ2-1
v_gene: TRBV15
d_gene: TRBD2
CDR3aa: CATSRAWTSGGRVSSYNEQFF
CDR3nt: TGTGCCACCAGCAGAGCGTGGACTAGCGGGGGGCGAGTAAGCTCCTACAATGAGCAGTTCTTC

abundance: few
j_gene: TRBJ1-6
v_gene: TRBV2
d_gene: .
CDR3aa: CASKGPGALSSYNSPLHF
CDR3nt: TGTGCCAGCAAAGGCCCCGGGGCATTGAGCTCCTATAATTCACCCCTCCACTTT

abundance: .
j_gene: TRBJ1-2
v_gene: TRBV2
d_gene: .
CDR3aa: CASVRNREGYGYTF
CDR3nt: TGTGCCAGCGTCCGGAACAGGGAGGGCTATGGCTACACCTTC

abundance: medium-sized
j_gene: TRBJ1-5
v_gene: TRBV27
d_gene: TRBD1
CDR3aa: CASHRQGYPEPQHF
CDR3nt: TGTGCCAGCCATAGACAGGGGTATCCCGAGCCCCAGCATTTT

abundance: .
j_gene: TRBJ2-2
v_gene: TRBV6-4
d_gene: .
CDR3aa: CASSAQGATGELFF
CDR3nt: TGTGCCAGCAGTGCTCAGGGAGCCACCGGGGAGCTGTTTTTT

abundance: .
j_gene: TRBJ1-2
v_gene: TRBV6-1
d_gene: .
CDR3aa: CASTPTGFPHGYTF
CDR3nt: TGTGCCAGCACCCCCACAGGGTTTCCCCATGGCTACACCTTC

abundance: .
j_gene: TRBJ1-3
v_gene: TRBV19
d_gene: .
CDR3aa: CASSRENTIYF
CDR3nt: TGTGCCAGTAGCAGGGAAAACACCATATATTTT

abundance: .
j_gene: TRBJ2-7
v_gene: TRBV5-1
d_gene: .
CDR3aa: CASSLPGVDEQYF
CDR3nt: TGCGCCAGCAGCTTACCCGGGGTGGACGAGCAGTACTTC

abundance: .
j_gene: TRBJ1-1
v_gene: TRBV28
d_gene: .
CDR3aa: CASSRVNTEAFF
CDR3nt: TGTGCCAGCAGCCGGGTGAACACTGAAGCTTTCTTT

abundance: .
j_gene: TRBJ1-6
v_gene: TRBV9
d_gene: .
CDR3aa: CASSEGGSYNSPLHF
CDR3nt: TGTGCCAGCAGCGAGGGTGGCTCCTATAATTCACCCCTCCACTTT

abundance: .
j_gene: TRBJ2-1
v_gene: TRBV30
d_gene: TRBD2
CDR3aa: CAWSTGTSGGANEQFF
CDR3nt: TGTGCCTGGAGTACTGGGACTAGCGGGGGGGCAAATGAGCAGTTCTTC

abundance: .
j_gene: TRBJ1-2
v_gene: TRBV2
d_gene: TRBD1
CDR3aa: CASMTEGQGEYGYTF
CDR3nt: TGTGCCAGCATGACTGAGGGACAGGGAGAGTATGGCTACACCTTC

abundance: few
j_gene: TRBJ1-6
v_gene: TRBV5-1
d_gene: .
CDR3aa: CASSPDRVNSPLHF
CDR3nt: TGCGCCAGCAGCCCGGACAGAGTGAATTCACCCCTCCACTTT

abundance: .
j_gene: TRBJ2-3
v_gene: TRBV28
d_gene: .
CDR3aa: CASSLPLKASSTDTQYF
CDR3nt: TGTGCCAGCAGTTTGCCACTTAAGGCGTCTAGCACAGATACGCAGTATTTT

abundance: once
j_gene: TRBJ2-7
v_gene: TRBV18
d_gene: TRBD1
CDR3aa: CASSPPTGGMGYEQYF
CDR3nt: TGTGCCAGCTCACCCCCGACAGGGGGCATGGGTTACGAGCAGTACTTC

abundance: few
j_gene: TRBJ1-5
v_gene: TRBV4-1
d_gene: TRBD1
CDR3aa: CASSPEGAGLNQPQHF
CDR3nt: TGCGCCAGCAGCCCTGAGGGGGCAGGCCTCAATCAGCCCCAGCATTTT

abundance: .
j_gene: TRBJ1-2
v_gene: TRBV6-5
d_gene: .
CDR3aa: CASRDIRDGYTF
CDR3nt: TGTGCCAGCAGAGATATCAGGGATGGCTACACCTTC

abundance: few
j_gene: TRBJ1-1
v_gene: TRBV5-1
d_gene: .
CDR3aa: CASSLDRPNTEAFF
CDR3nt: TGCGCCAGCAGCTTGGACAGACCGAACACTGAAGCTTTCTTT

abundance: .
j_gene: TRBJ1-1
v_gene: TRBV5-1
d_gene: .
CDR3aa: CASSSTGDTEAFF
CDR3nt: TGCGCCAGCAGCTCGACAGGAGACACTGAAGCTTTCTTT

abundance: .
j_gene: TRBJ2-1
v_gene: TRBV2
d_gene: .
CDR3aa: CASSEGRGEYNEQFF
CDR3nt: TGTGCCAGCAGTGAGGGTAGGGGCGAATACAATGAGCAGTTCTTC

abundance: .
j_gene: TRBJ1-2
v_gene: TRBV30
d_gene: .
CDR3aa: CAWSVGSGYTF
CDR3nt: TGTGCCTGGAGTGTAGGAAGTGGCTACACCTTC

abundance: .
j_gene: TRBJ1-6
v_gene: TRBV7-3
d_gene: .
CDR3aa: CASSLDGLSLHF
CDR3nt: TGTGCCAGCAGCTTAGACGGGTTGAGCCTCCACTTT

abundance: .
j_gene: TRBJ1-5
v_gene: TRBV21-1
d_gene: .
CDR3aa: CASSPPRGTGGQPQHF
CDR3nt: TGTGCCAGCAGCCCCCCAAGAGGGACAGGGGGTCAGCCCCAGCATTTT

abundance: .
j_gene: TRBJ2-1
v_gene: TRBV18
d_gene: TRBD2
CDR3aa: CASRGAYNEQFF
CDR3nt: TGTGCCAGCCGGGGGGCCTACAATGAGCAGTTCTTC

abundance: .
j_gene: TRBJ2-1
v_gene: TRBV25-1
d_gene: TRBD2
CDR3aa: CASSEYGGLGLNEQFF
CDR3nt: TGTGCCAGCAGTGAATATGGAGGACTAGGGCTCAATGAGCAGTTCTTC

abundance: .
j_gene: TRBJ2-1
v_gene: TRBV6-5
d_gene: .
CDR3aa: CASNAAAYNEQFF
CDR3nt: TGTGCCAGCAATGCAGCGGCCTACAATGAGCAGTTCTTC

abundance: .
j_gene: TRBJ2-1
v_gene: TRBV18
d_gene: .
CDR3aa: CASSPRGGSAYNEQFF
CDR3nt: TGTGCCAGCTCACCCCGAGGGGGTTCCGCCTACAACGAGCAGTTCTTC

abundance: .
j_gene: TRBJ2-7
v_gene: TRBV19
d_gene: .
CDR3aa: CASSRGHSLSPLYEQYF
CDR3nt: TGTGCCAGTAGTCGAGGACACTCACTTTCGCCCCTCTACGAGCAGTACTTC

abundance: .
j_gene: TRBJ1-5
v_gene: TRBV6-1
d_gene: .
CDR3aa: CASRVLRDTNQPQHF
CDR3nt: TGTGCCAGCAGGGTCCTCCGGGACACCAATCAGCCCCAGCATTTT

abundance: .
j_gene: TRBJ1-6
v_gene: TRBV6-5
d_gene: .
CDR3aa: CASSLSNSPLHF
CDR3nt: TGTGCCAGCAGCCTCAGTAATTCACCCCTCCACTTT

abundance: .
j_gene: TRBJ1-5
v_gene: TRBV2
d_gene: .
CDR3aa: CASTRWAHQPQHF
CDR3nt: TGTGCCAGCACGCGCTGGGCCCACCAGCCCCAGCATTTT

abundance: .
j_gene: TRBJ1-5
v_gene: TRBV7-2
d_gene: .
CDR3aa: CASSLGGATSNQPQHF
CDR3nt: TGTGCCAGCAGCTTAGGGGGGGCTACGAGCAATCAGCCCCAGCATTTT

abundance: .
j_gene: TRBJ2-1
v_gene: TRBV9
d_gene: TRBD2
CDR3aa: CASTPSGETYNEQFF
CDR3nt: TGTGCCAGCACCCCTAGCGGTGAAACCTACAATGAGCAGTTCTTC

abundance: .
j_gene: TRBJ1-6
v_gene: TRBV25-1
d_gene: .
CDR3aa: CASTENRVHSPLHF
CDR3nt: TGTGCCAGCACCGAGAATCGGGTCCATTCACCCCTCCACTTT

abundance: few
j_gene: TRBJ1-5
v_gene: TRBV18
d_gene: TRBD1
CDR3aa: CASSPGQETNQPQHF
CDR3nt: TGTGCCAGCTCCCCGGGACAGGAAACAAATCAGCCCCAGCATTTT

abundance: .
j_gene: TRBJ2-5
v_gene: TRBV9
d_gene: TRBD2
CDR3aa: CASSLGLAIETQYF
CDR3nt: TGTGCCAGCAGCTTGGGACTAGCGATAGAGACCCAGTACTTC

abundance: .
j_gene: TRBJ2-5
v_gene: TRBV18
d_gene: TRBD2
CDR3aa: CASSPGTSGGPETQYF
CDR3nt: TGTGCCAGCTCACCCGGGACTAGCGGGGGCCCAGAAACCCAGTACTTC

abundance: .
j_gene: TRBJ2-7
v_gene: TRBV28
d_gene: .
CDR3aa: CASNVGQTYEQYF
CDR3nt: TGTGCCAGCAACGTAGGACAGACCTACGAGCAGTACTTC

abundance: .
j_gene: TRBJ2-7
v_gene: TRBV5-1
d_gene: TRBD1
CDR3aa: CASRPGTGNEQYF
CDR3nt: TGCGCCAGCCGACCCGGGACAGGGAACGAGCAGTACTTC

abundance: once
j_gene: TRBJ1-4
v_gene: TRBV19
d_gene: TRBD1
CDR3aa: CASSIGGTGDEKLFF
CDR3nt: TGTGCCAGTAGTATAGGGGGGACAGGTGATGAAAAACTGTTTTTT

abundance: .
j_gene: TRBJ2-2
v_gene: TRBV5-6
d_gene: .
CDR3aa: CASSATGWAENTGELFF
CDR3nt: TGTGCCAGCAGCGCCACAGGTTGGGCAGAGAACACCGGGGAGCTGTTTTTT

abundance: .
j_gene: TRBJ2-5
v_gene: TRBV4-2
d_gene: TRBD1
CDR3aa: CASSPGQELETQYF
CDR3nt: TGTGCCAGCAGCCCGGGACAGGAACTGGAGACCCAGTACTTC

abundance: .
j_gene: TRBJ2-2
v_gene: TRBV11-1
d_gene: TRBD1
CDR3aa: CASSLTDRSAGELFF
CDR3nt: TGTGCCAGCAGCCTAACGGACAGGTCGGCCGGGGAGCTGTTTTTT

abundance: .
j_gene: TRBJ2-1
v_gene: TRBV27
d_gene: .
CDR3aa: CASSPLGAGSNEQFF
CDR3nt: TGTGCCAGCAGCCCTCTGGGGGCGGGGTCTAATGAGCAGTTCTTC

abundance: few
j_gene: TRBJ1-1
v_gene: TRBV19
d_gene: TRBD1
CDR3aa: CATWKGQRNTEAFF
CDR3nt: TGTGCCACCTGGAAGGGACAGAGGAACACTGAAGCTTTCTTT

abundance: .
j_gene: TRBJ2-7
v_gene: TRBV28
d_gene: TRBD1
CDR3aa: CASSQRTGEYF
CDR3nt: TGTGCCAGCAGTCAGAGGACAGGAGAGTACTTC

abundance: medium-sized
j_gene: TRBJ2-2
v_gene: TRBV28
d_gene: .
CDR3aa: CASSSANTGELFF
CDR3nt: TGTGCCAGCAGTTCTGCGAACACCGGGGAGCTGTTTTTT

abundance: many
j_gene: TRBJ2-2
v_gene: TRBV6-6
d_gene: TRBD1
CDR3aa: CASILTGDTGELFF
CDR3nt: TGTGCCAGCATATTAACAGGGGACACCGGGGAGCTGTTTTTT

abundance: .
j_gene: TRBJ2-4
v_gene: TRBV7-9
d_gene: .
CDR3aa: CASSLALSGLGNIQYF
CDR3nt: TGTGCCAGCAGCTTAGCCCTCTCAGGGTTGGGAAACATTCAGTACTTC

abundance: .
j_gene: TRBJ2-7
v_gene: TRBV7-7
d_gene: TRBD1
CDR3aa: CASSASTGAAQYF
CDR3nt: TGTGCCAGCAGCGCCTCGACAGGGGCTGCGCAGTACTTC

abundance: few
j_gene: TRBJ1-4
v_gene: TRBV9
d_gene: .
CDR3aa: CASSVGTTAFEKLFF
CDR3nt: TGTGCCAGCAGCGTCGGGACGACAGCTTTTGAAAAACTGTTTTTT

abundance: few
j_gene: TRBJ2-7
v_gene: TRBV7-8
d_gene: TRBD1
CDR3aa: CASSAHRGSDEQYF
CDR3nt: TGTGCCAGCAGCGCCCACAGGGGGTCCGACGAGCAGTACTTC

abundance: .
j_gene: TRBJ1-2
v_gene: TRBV6-6
d_gene: .
CDR3aa: CASSYLAKLSSTF
CDR3nt: TGTGCCAGCAGTTACCTCGCGAAACTATCCTCCACCTTC

abundance: once
j_gene: TRBJ1-4
v_gene: TRBV19
d_gene: .
CDR3aa: CASKRAQRYEKLFF
CDR3nt: TGTGCCAGTAAGAGGGCCCAGCGGTATGAAAAACTGTTTTTT